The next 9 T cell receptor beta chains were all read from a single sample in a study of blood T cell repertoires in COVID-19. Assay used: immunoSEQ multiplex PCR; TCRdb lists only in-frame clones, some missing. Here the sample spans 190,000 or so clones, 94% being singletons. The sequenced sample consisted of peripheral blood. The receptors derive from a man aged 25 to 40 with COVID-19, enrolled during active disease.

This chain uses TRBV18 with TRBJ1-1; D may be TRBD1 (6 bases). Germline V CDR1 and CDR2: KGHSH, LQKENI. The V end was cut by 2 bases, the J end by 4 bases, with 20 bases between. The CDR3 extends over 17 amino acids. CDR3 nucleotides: TGTGCCAGCTCACCAGGAAGGAGGGGGGGAAGTGGCACTGAAGCTTTCTTT. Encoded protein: CASSPGRRGGSGTEAFF.

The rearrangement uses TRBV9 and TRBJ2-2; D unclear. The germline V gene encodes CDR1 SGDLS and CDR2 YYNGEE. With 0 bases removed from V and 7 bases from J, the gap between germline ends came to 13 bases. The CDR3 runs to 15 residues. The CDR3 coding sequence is TGTGCCAGCAGCGTAGGGTATGATAGTGTCGGGGAGCTGTTTTTT. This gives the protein CASSVGYDSVGELFF.

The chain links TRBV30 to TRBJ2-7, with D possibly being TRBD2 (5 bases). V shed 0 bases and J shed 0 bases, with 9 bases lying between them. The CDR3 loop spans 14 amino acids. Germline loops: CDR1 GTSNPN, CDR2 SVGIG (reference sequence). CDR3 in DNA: TGTGCCTGGAGTGTTAGCGCAGGCTCCTACGAGCAGTACTTC. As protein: CAWSVSAGSYEQYF.

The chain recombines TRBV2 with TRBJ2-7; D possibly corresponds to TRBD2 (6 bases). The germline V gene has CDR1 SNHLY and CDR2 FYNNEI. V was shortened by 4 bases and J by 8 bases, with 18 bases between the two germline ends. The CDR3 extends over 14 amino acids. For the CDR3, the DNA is TGTGCCAGCAGTGGACCGGGACTCCTTTCGAAGCAGTACTTC. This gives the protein CASSGPGLLSKQYF.

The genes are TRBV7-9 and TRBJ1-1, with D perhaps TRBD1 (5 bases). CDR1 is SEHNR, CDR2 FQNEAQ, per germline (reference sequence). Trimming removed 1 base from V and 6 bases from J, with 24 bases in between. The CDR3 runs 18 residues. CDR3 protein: CASSLVGNQGVKRAEAFF. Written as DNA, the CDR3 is TGTGCCAGCAGCTTAGTAGGTAATCAGGGTGTGAAGCGCGCTGAAGCTTTCTTT.

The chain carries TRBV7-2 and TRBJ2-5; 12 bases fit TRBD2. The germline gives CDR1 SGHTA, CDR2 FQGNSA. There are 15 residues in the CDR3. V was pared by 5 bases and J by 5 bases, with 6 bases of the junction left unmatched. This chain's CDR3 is CASSQGLAGLETQYF. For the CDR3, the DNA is TGTGCCAGCAGCCAAGGACTAGCGGGGCTGGAGACCCAGTACTTC.

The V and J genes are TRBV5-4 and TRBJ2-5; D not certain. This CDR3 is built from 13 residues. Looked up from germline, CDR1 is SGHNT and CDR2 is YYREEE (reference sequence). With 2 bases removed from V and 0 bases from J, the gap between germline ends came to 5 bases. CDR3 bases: TGTGCCAGCAGCTTCGGTAACCAAGAGACCCAGTACTTC. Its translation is CASSFGNQETQYF.

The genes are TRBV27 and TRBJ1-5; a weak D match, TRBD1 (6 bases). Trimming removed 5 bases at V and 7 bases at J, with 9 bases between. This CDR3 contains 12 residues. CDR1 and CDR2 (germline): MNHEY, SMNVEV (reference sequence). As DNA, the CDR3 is TGTGCCAGCAGTACAGGGAGCCAGCCCCAGCATTTT. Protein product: CASSTGSQPQHF.

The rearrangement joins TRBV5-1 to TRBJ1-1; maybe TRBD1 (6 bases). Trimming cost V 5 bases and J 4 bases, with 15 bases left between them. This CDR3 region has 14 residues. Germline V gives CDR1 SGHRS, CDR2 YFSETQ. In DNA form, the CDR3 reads TGCGCCAGCAGGGTACAGGGATGGGGCACTGAAGCTTTCTTT. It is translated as CASRVQGWGTEAFF. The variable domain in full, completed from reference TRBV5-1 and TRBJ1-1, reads KAGVTQTPRYLIKTRGQQVTLSCSPISGHRSVSWYQQTPGQGLQFLFEYFSETQRNKGNFPGRFSGRQFSNSRSEMNVSTLELGDSALYLCASRVQGWGTEAFFGQGTRLTVV.